These 18 T cell receptor beta chains share one sample of origin, sequenced in a study of CD8 T cells in Susac syndrome. An amount of RNA that ranged from roughly 0.5 to 1 ug was reverse transcribed with random hexamers. One entry per CDR3 protein results from TCRdb running MiXCR on the immunoSEQ multiplex PCR reads. Among tens of thousands of distinct CDR3 sequences listed, approximately 94% were seen once. Sequences were obtained from CD8+ T cells from PBMCs. The receptors originated from a human donor in good health.

The chain joins TRBV5-6 to TRBJ2-4; TRBD1 matches 7 bases. Germline trimming cut 5 bases from V and 7 bases from J; bases unmatched to any gene: 9. CDR1 is SGHDT and CDR2 is YYEEEE in the germline V gene. This CDR3 is 14 amino acids long. CDR3 bases: TGTGCCAGCAGTTATGACAGGGTCGTTAACATTCAGTACTTC. It specifies CASSYDRVVNIQYF.

CDR3: CASSWTGELFF. The CDR3 DNA sequence: TGTGCCAGCAGTTGGACCGGGGAGCTGTTTTTT. V gene TRBV12-3 or TRBV12-4 combines with J gene TRBJ2-2; D uncertain. The CDR3 spans 11 residues. Trimming stripped 4 bases from V and 5 bases from J, with 2 bases between.

In DNA form, the CDR3 reads TGCAGCGTCCCTTCCGCCCAAGGAGCTTTCTTT. Its translation: CSVPSAQGAFF. This chain connects TRBV29-1 to TRBJ1-1; D gene uncertain. CDR1 SQVTM and CDR2 ANQGSEA come from the germline V gene. CDR3 length equals 11 residues. Trimming pared 6 bases from V and 10 bases from J, leaving 15 bases between. The entire variable domain, with the rest obtained from reference TRBV29-1 and TRBJ1-1, is as follows: SAVISQKPSRDICQRGTSLTIQCQVDSQVTMMFWYRQQPGQSLTLIATANQGSEATYESGFVIDKFPISRPNLTFSTLTVSNMSPEDSSIYLCSVPSAQGAFFGQGTRLTVV.

The chain joins TRBV27 to TRBJ2-5; TRBD2 is a possible D gene (5 bases). Germline V gene data show CDR1 as MNHEY and CDR2 as SMNVEV (reference sequence). Between the trimmed V and J ends, which lost 4 bases and 5 bases, there was a span of 20 bases. The CDR3 has 16 amino acids. CDR3 loop: CASSSRGRAPRETQYF. CDR3 sequence (DNA): TGTGCCAGCAGTTCCCGAGGGCGGGCTCCCCGGGAGACCCAGTACTTC.

The chain combines TRBV6-5 with TRBJ1-2; tentative D call: TRBD1 (6 bases). V lost 6 bases and J 7 bases, leaving 15 bases between the germline ends. The CDR3 is 13 residues long. Looked up from germline, CDR1 is MNHEY and CDR2 is SVGAGI. CDR3 bases: TGTGCCAGCAGAGGACAGCGTTCGCGTGGCTACACCTTC. It yields the protein CASRGQRSRGYTF.

This chain connects TRBV20-1 to TRBJ1-1; no clear D. Germline V CDR1 and CDR2: DFQATT, SNEGSKA (reference sequence). The V and J ends lost 0 bases and 1 base respectively, with 6 bases between them. This CDR3 comprises 13 residues. CDR3 coding DNA: TGCAGTGCTAGAGATCGGCGGAACACTGAAGCTTTCTTT. This gives the protein CSARDRRNTEAFF.

The rearrangement uses TRBV9 and TRBJ2-3; tentatively, D is TRBD1 (5 bases). Germline CDR1 is SGDLS and CDR2 is YYNGEE. V was pared by 4 bases and J by 6 bases, with 12 bases between. CDR3 length: 13 residues. CDR3 protein: CASSPFRADTQYF. CDR3 coding DNA: TGTGCCAGCAGCCCTTTCAGGGCGGATACGCAGTATTTT.

The rearrangement uses TRBV27 and TRBJ2-3; D unclear. The V end lost 5 bases, the J end lost 1 base, and 16 bases lay between the germline ends. The CDR3 totals 16 residues. CDR1 MNHEY and CDR2 SMNVEV come from the germline V gene (reference sequence). The CDR3 coding sequence is TGTGCCAGCAGTCCCCCGTGGGTTTTTGGCACAGATACGCAGTATTTT. Translation gives CASSPPWVFGTDTQYF.

This clonotype appeared a single time. This chain joins TRBV9 and TRBJ2-1; 10 bases are a match to TRBD1. The length of the CDR3 is 15 residues. The V gene end was trimmed by 3 bases and the J gene end by 5 bases; junction bases not matched to a gene: 5. Per the germline V gene, CDR1 is SGDLS and CDR2 is YYNGEE. The CDR3 coding sequence is TGTGCCAGCAGCGGTCGGGACAGGGGCCACAATGAGCAGTTCTTC. This sequence encodes CASSGRDRGHNEQFF. The full variable domain, in which reference TRBV9 and TRBJ2-1 provide the parts outside the CDR3, is DSGVTQTPKHLITATGQRVTLRCSPRSGDLSVYWYQQSLDQGLQFLIQYYNGEERAKGNILERFSAQQFPDLHSELNLSSLELGDSALYFCASSGRDRGHNEQFFGPGTRLTVL.

The V gene is TRBV13, the J gene TRBJ2-6, with D tentatively TRBD1 (5 bases). The CDR3 has 16 residues. CDR1 PRHDT and CDR2 FYEKMQ come from the germline V gene (reference sequence). V dropped 5 bases and J dropped 0 bases, with 11 bases sitting between them. CDR3 protein: CASSRATGSGANVLTF. As DNA, the CDR3 is TGTGCCAGCAGCCGGGCTACAGGCTCTGGGGCCAACGTCCTGACTTTC.

The chain employs TRBV7-2 and TRBJ2-7; 7 nucleotides agree with TRBD2. The CDR3 loop spans 18 amino acids. The ends lost 2 bases at V and 2 bases at J; junction bases unmatched: 15. CDR1 and CDR2 from the germline V gene are SGHTA and FQGNSA. CDR3 sequence reads: CASSLSGLEDGFTYEQYF. The CDR3 DNA follows: TGTGCCAGCAGCTTATCCGGACTAGAAGACGGTTTCACCTACGAGCAGTACTTC.

The V gene is TRBV27, the J gene TRBJ2-3; the D gene is possibly TRBD1 (5 bases). CDR3 length equals 15 residues. Per the germline V gene, CDR1 is MNHEY and CDR2 is SMNVEV (reference sequence). The V and J ends lost 6 bases and 2 bases respectively, with 15 bases between them. The CDR3, as DNA: TGTGCCAGCAGACCACGCAGACAGACCACAGATACGCAGTATTTT. Amino acid sequence: CASRPRRQTTDTQYF.

The chain uses TRBV13 and TRBJ1-2; 8 bases align to TRBD1. Per germline, CDR1 PRHDT and CDR2 FYEKMQ (reference sequence). The CDR3 extends over 17 amino acids. Trimming took 4 bases from V and 8 from J; bases not matched to a gene: 18. Here the CDR3 DNA reads TGTGCCAGCAGCTCGTTCCTAAGACAGGGGAGGGGATTCGGCTACACCTTC. Amino acid sequence: CASSSFLRQGRGFGYTF.

This chain links TRBV11-2 with TRBJ2-3; 7 nucleotides match TRBD2. J lost 0 bases, V lost 5 bases, and 8 bases had no gene match. CDR3 length: 16 residues. The germline CDR1 and CDR2 sequences are SGHAT and FQNNGV. The CDR3 here is CASSNPLAVSTDTQYF. DNA of the CDR3: TGTGCCAGCAGCAACCCCCTAGCGGTTAGCACAGATACGCAGTATTTT.

The V gene is TRBV27, the J gene TRBJ2-5; D is possibly TRBD1 or TRBD2 (5 bases each). CDR3 size: 13 residues. Trimming pared 7 bases from V and 0 bases from J, leaving 9 bases between. Germline loops: CDR1 MNHEY, CDR2 SMNVEV (reference sequence). CDR3 sequence: CASKRGDQETQYF. The DNA of the CDR3 is TGTGCCAGCAAGCGAGGGGACCAAGAGACCCAGTACTTC.

The chain joins TRBV15 to TRBJ2-7; D may be TRBD1 (6 bases). The germline gives CDR1 LNHNV, CDR2 YYDKDF (reference sequence). CDR3 length: 15 amino acids. The V and J ends lost 0 bases and 6 bases respectively, with 15 bases between them. CDR3 coding DNA: TGTGCCACCAGCAGAGATAGAGGGGACATTGGCGAGCAGTACGTC. This translates into CATSRDRGDIGEQYV.

This chain links TRBV2 with TRBJ2-7, with 7 nucleotides matching TRBD1. Trimming removed 7 bases from V and 1 base from J; junction bases left unmatched: 7. This CDR3 is built from 14 residues. Germline CDR1 and CDR2: SNHLY and FYNNEI. CDR3 amino acids: CASTIGTASYEQYF. In DNA, the CDR3 is TGTGCCAGCACCATCGGGACAGCATCCTACGAGCAGTACTTC.

The gene calls are TRBV27 and TRBJ2-3; 7 bases are shared with TRBD2. Germline-derived CDR1 and CDR2 are MNHEY and SMNVEV (reference sequence). With 0 bases clipped from V and 3 bases from J, the junction kept 3 bases outside the gene matches. The CDR3 length is 15 residues. In DNA form, the CDR3 reads TGTGCCAGCAGTTTATCGGGCGGGGGTACAGATACGCAGTATTTT. This sequence encodes CASSLSGGGTDTQYF.